These T cell receptor beta chains were read from a single sample in a study of shared clonotypes between healthy human individuals. Sequenced by immunoSEQ multiplex PCR; TCRdb stores in-frame clones only, minus some. The sample lists fewer than 3 million clones; 92% were seen once. Sequencing was done on a sample of naive CD4+ T cells from PBMCs. These receptors were collected from a man younger than 35 in good health. Some clones in this sample may be carry-over from other donors' samples. Each CDR3 is given with its conserved first and last residue. The D gene is left open where the match is weak. Not all rows give a size; the values are once, few, many and, for expanded clones, a class.

D gene,J gene,clone size,V gene,CDR3 protein,CDR3 DNA
-,TRBJ2-2,-,TRBV19,CASSIKRAANTGELFF,TGTGCCAGTAGTATTAAGCGGGCCGCGAACACCGGGGAGCTGTTTTTT
-,TRBJ2-5,-,TRBV6-1,CASTPWGETQYF,TGTGCCAGCACACCTTGGGGAGAGACCCAGTACTTC
-,TRBJ2-1,-,TRBV30,CAWSIGGGQFF,TGTGCCTGGAGCATTGGAGGAGGGCAGTTCTTC
-,TRBJ2-7,-,TRBV6-5,CASSPQGFYEQYF,TGTGCCAGCAGCCCGCAGGGTTTCTACGAGCAGTACTTC
-,TRBJ2-2,-,TRBV9,CASSVSSTGELFF,TGTGCCAGCAGCGTATCTAGTACCGGGGAGCTGTTTTTT
-,TRBJ1-2,-,TRBV4-2,CASSQDRAGNYGYTF,TGTGCCAGCAGCCAAGATCGGGCCGGAAACTATGGCTACACCTTC
TRBD1,TRBJ1-1,-,TRBV5-4,CASSLGGAGGEGTEAFF,TGTGCCAGCAGCTTGGGAGGGGCAGGGGGTGAAGGCACTGAAGCTTTCTTT
-,TRBJ2-7,-,TRBV9,CASSPLRGEQYF,TGTGCCAGCAGCCCCCTCCGGGGCGAGCAGTACTTC
-,TRBJ2-7,-,TRBV6-5,CASSFVFGAPYEQYF,TGTGCCAGCAGTTTCGTTTTTGGGGCTCCCTACGAGCAGTACTTC
TRBD2,TRBJ2-1,-,TRBV9,CASSVPGLAGVSSYNEQFF,TGTGCCAGCAGCGTACCGGGACTAGCGGGAGTAAGCTCCTACAATGAGCAGTTCTTC
-,TRBJ1-5,-,TRBV11-2,CASSFTPGQPQHF,TGTGCCAGCAGCTTCACTCCGGGCCAGCCCCAGCATTTT
-,TRBJ1-5,-,TRBV7-9,CASSPPGTVGNQPQHF,TGTGCCAGCAGCCCCCCCGGAACGGTTGGGAATCAGCCCCAGCATTTT
-,TRBJ2-1,-,TRBV11-3,CASSNSWNEQFF,TGTGCCAGCAGCAACAGCTGGAATGAGCAGTTCTTC
TRBD1,TRBJ2-4,once,TRBV6-1,CASSEWGSGRGKYF,TGTGCCAGCAGTGAATGGGGCTCTGGCAGGGGGAAGTACTTC
TRBD2,TRBJ2-5,-,TRBV28,CASSGRLAGVQETQYF,TGTGCCAGCAGTGGGAGACTAGCGGGGGTACAAGAGACCCAGTACTTC
-,TRBJ1-3,once,TRBV10-3,CAISESPGYTIYF,TGTGCCATCAGTGAGTCGCCGGGGTACACCATATATTTT
-,TRBJ2-2,-,TRBV6-5,CASSYAGELFF,TGTGCCAGCAGTTATGCCGGGGAGCTGTTTTTT
TRBD1,TRBJ1-1,-,TRBV5-1,CASSLQGAYTEAFF,TGCGCCAGCAGTTTACAGGGGGCGTATACTGAAGCTTTCTTT
-,TRBJ2-7,once,TRBV5-8,CASSQGQWSSYEQYF,TGCGCCAGCAGCCAAGGACAGTGGAGCTCCTACGAGCAGTACTTC
TRBD1,TRBJ1-2,-,TRBV28,CASTGAISYGYTF,TGTGCCAGTACAGGGGCAATTAGCTATGGCTACACCTTC
-,TRBJ2-1,-,TRBV28,CASTQSRQTQFF,TGTGCCAGCACCCAATCCAGACAAACCCAGTTCTTC
-,TRBJ1-4,-,TRBV5-1,CASRGATNEKLFF,TGCGCCAGCAGGGGAGCAACTAATGAAAAACTGTTTTTT
TRBD1,TRBJ2-2,-,TRBV5-4,CASSFPDRAPPGELFF,TGTGCCAGCAGCTTCCCGGACAGGGCGCCACCCGGGGAGCTGTTTTTT
TRBD1,TRBJ2-7,-,TRBV6-5,CASNYGTGVYEQYF,TGTGCCAGCAATTACGGGACAGGGGTTTACGAGCAGTACTTC
-,TRBJ2-2,-,TRBV19,CASSAQFTGELFF,TGTGCCAGTAGTGCTCAATTCACCGGGGAGCTGTTTTTT